This T cell receptor beta chain originates from a study of T cell changes during pregnancy in multiple sclerosis (dated 2019 in TCRdb). About the full investigation: In women with multiple sclerosis, the researchers looked at how the T cell repertoire shifted as pregnancy progressed.

From V the trimming removes 7 bases and from J it removes 0 bases, while the gene matches leave 1 base of the junction unaccounted for. Taken from the germline V gene, the CDR1 and CDR2 loops are SGHRS and YFSETQ. The CDR3 spans 13 residues, from the cysteine through the phenylalanine. Of the read, only the CDR3 DNA is kept; its 39 bases are in frame from base 1. The protocol used for the library was the immunoSEQ multiplex PCR assay. Entries here come from immuneACCESS through TCRdb and include only in-frame sequences with V and J called. Some clones fail to appear in such tables; in the studies checked, an unresolved V gene covers under half of the shortfall, and the cause of the remainder is unknown. Across this sample there are over 70,000 clones, with approximately 94% seen only once. Roughly 2.2% of the sample is taken by the ten largest. A note on this clone: Its specific antigen is unknown. Within one base of it there is no much larger clone, and no base qualities were kept.

Sequenced here: peripheral blood, sampled in the third trimester of pregnancy. This chain joins TRBV5-1 to TRBJ2-3, and 8 bases in between align with TRBD1. The receptor was derived from a female donor with multiple sclerosis, enrolled in a pregnancy study. The CDR3 protein sequence reads: CASGDRSTDTQYF. The DNA reads TGCGCCAGCGGGGACAGGAGCACAGATACGCAGTATTTT.